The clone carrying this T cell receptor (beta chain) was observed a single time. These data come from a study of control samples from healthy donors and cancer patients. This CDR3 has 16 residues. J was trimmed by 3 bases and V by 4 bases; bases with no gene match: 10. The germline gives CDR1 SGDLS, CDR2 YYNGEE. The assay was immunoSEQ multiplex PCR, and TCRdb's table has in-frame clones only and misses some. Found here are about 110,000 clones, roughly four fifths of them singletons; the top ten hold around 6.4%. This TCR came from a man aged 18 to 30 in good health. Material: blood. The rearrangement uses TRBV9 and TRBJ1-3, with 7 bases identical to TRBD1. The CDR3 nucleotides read TGTGCCAGCAGCCCCCAACAGGGGATTGGTGGAAACACCATATATTTT. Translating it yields CASSPQQGIGGNTIYF.